This T cell receptor (beta chain) was sequenced in a study of blood T cell repertoires in COVID-19. The overall study: The United States, Italy and Spain were the sources of the acute and convalescent COVID-19 samples.

V dropped 8 bases and J dropped 4 bases, with 15 bases sitting between them. The CDR3 loop spans 13 amino acids. In the original analysis: Amplification of reference gene primers provided the estimated nucleated cell counts. Sequencing used immunoSEQ multiplex PCR; TCRdb keeps in-frame clones, though not all of them. The V and J calls and clone size are taken from that table; D and trimming were inferred from the DNA. The table shows 150,000 to 200,000 clones, with about four fifths occurring only once. The V gene is TRBV12-3 or TRBV12-4, the J gene TRBJ2-7; possible D gene TRBD2, 6 bases. The sequenced sample was peripheral blood. This TCR derives from a man between 65 and 85 years old with active or convalescent COVID-19. The CDR3: CASGRDLVYEQYF. CDR3 DNA sequence: TGTGCCAGCGGGCGGGACTTAGTGTACGAGCAGTACTTC.